What follows describes a single T cell receptor beta chain. Its antigen is not identified. TCRdb reprocessed the multiplex PCR reads via MiXCR and lists one record per CDR3 protein. The table has 270,000 or so distinct CDR3 sequences, around 30% seen once. The CDR3 loop spans 14 amino acids. The data originate from a study of breast tumors, draining lymph nodes, adjacent tissues. Breast cancer patients provided tissue from their axillary draining lymph nodes. Study-level points and caveats: Most tumor T cells seemingly derive from lymph node, then expand in tumor. Tumor and nontumor repertoires were significantly more similar in luminal-like than in basal-like breast cancer. Tumor TCR diversity was below lymph nodes but above nontumor tissue. The lymph node origin of tumor T cells was framed as consistent with a hypothesis, not demonstrated.

The receptor comes from a female donor with breast cancer. Some clones in this sample may be carry-over from other donors' samples. The sequenced sample consisted of axillary lymph node tissue. The V and J genes are TRBV12-1 and TRBJ2-2; TRBD2, the D gene given by the table, was not confirmed from the DNA. TRBV12-1 is listed as a pseudogene. DNA of the CDR3: TGTGCCAGCAGCAGCGGGACTGTCGGCGGGGAGCTGTTTTTT. Residues: CASSSGTVGGELFF.